The 24 T cell receptor beta chains below were found in one sample sequenced in a study of cytomegalovirus exposure and HLA in healthy donors. A multiplex PCR was run with 60 Vbeta primers and 13 Jbeta primers. Assay used: immunoSEQ multiplex PCR; TCRdb lists only in-frame clones, some missing. The repertoire holds about 160,000 clones, with roughly 87% as singletons. The sample comprised PBMCs. The source is a girl aged 5-17 years in good health and CMV-seropositive.

The chain employs TRBV10-1 and TRBJ2-3; 7 bases are shared with TRBD1. CDR1 and CDR2 from the germline V gene are WNHNN and SYGVQD (reference sequence). V shed 8 bases and J 1 base; nucleotides not matched to a gene: 0. CDR3 size: 12 residues. The CDR3 sequence is CASQGGTDTQYF. As DNA, the CDR3 is TGCGCCAGCCAGGGGGGCACAGATACGCAGTATTTT.

This chain connects TRBV7-3 to TRBJ1-1; D possibly corresponds to TRBD1 (6 bases). Trimming left V 5 bases short and J 6 bases short, with 13 bases between. The CDR3 sequence is 13 residues long. Germline V gene lookup returns CDR1 SGHTA and CDR2 FQGTGA. The CDR3 loop is CASSPQGYSEAFF. Here the CDR3 DNA reads TGTGCCAGCAGCCCGCAGGGGTATTCTGAAGCTTTCTTT.

This clone appeared a single time. The chain has TRBV11-3 and TRBJ2-3; perhaps TRBD1 as D (5 bases). The length of the CDR3 is 13 residues. From germline, CDR1 is SGHNT and CDR2 YENEEA. The V and J ends lost 1 base and 8 bases respectively, with 10 bases between them. CDR3 nucleotide sequence: TGTGCCAGCAGCTTAGCCCGCCAGGGTACGCAGTATTTT. Encoded protein: CASSLARQGTQYF.

The V call is TRBV7-2, the J call TRBJ2-7; 9 bases map to TRBD2. Germline trimming cut 7 bases from V and 12 bases from J; bases unmatched to any gene: 10. The CDR3 runs to 12 residues. CDR1 is SGHTA, CDR2 FQGNSA, per germline. Here the CDR3 DNA reads TGTGCCAGCACCGGGGCGGGGGGGAGAGCGTACTTC. It specifies CASTGAGGRAYF. Drawing the rest from reference TRBV7-2 and TRBJ2-7, the complete variable domain is GAGVSQSPSNKVTEKGKDVELRCDPISGHTALYWYRQSLGQGLEFLIYFQGNSAPDKSGLPSDRFSAERTGGSVSTLTIQRTQQEDSAVYLCASTGAGGRAYFGPGTRLTVT.

This clone was detected only a few times. The CDR3 nucleotides read TGCGCCAGCAGCTTGGGGGGACTAGCGGGGACCGGGGAGCTGTTTTTT. It translates to CASSLGGLAGTGELFF. The rearrangement joins TRBV5-1 to TRBJ2-2; TRBD2 aligns across 13 bases. CDR3 length equals 16 residues. V shed 0 bases, J shed 5 bases, and the junction held 1 base outside the gene matches. CDR1 and CDR2 from the germline V gene are SGHRS and YFSETQ.

Concerning this clone: The sample holds other DNA sequences that translate to the same CDR3. The rearrangement uses TRBV5-4 and TRBJ2-7, with TRBD2 as a possible D gene (5 bases). The length of the CDR3 is 15 residues. V was clipped by 1 base and J by 1 base, with 12 bases between them. The germline CDR1 and CDR2 sequences are SGHNT and YYREEE (reference sequence). This CDR3 is CASSLSGGGSYEQYF. The DNA for the CDR3 is TGTGCCAGCAGCTTGAGCGGAGGAGGTTCCTACGAGCAGTACTTC.

The gene calls are TRBV6-6 and TRBJ1-2, with D perhaps TRBD1 (6 bases). Germline lookup yields CDR1 MNHNY and CDR2 SVGAGI (reference sequence). This CDR3 is built from 13 residues. V was pared by 7 bases and J by 4 bases, with 13 bases between. The CDR3 protein is CASTTGGPYGYTF. The DNA for the CDR3 is TGTGCCAGCACCACGGGGGGGCCCTATGGCTACACCTTC.

The chain recombines TRBV18 with TRBJ1-1; no clear D. The CDR3 is 13 residues long. Trimming took off 8 bases at V and 2 bases at J, with 12 bases between the two ends. The germline V gene encodes CDR1 KGHSH and CDR2 LQKENI. The CDR3 nucleotides read TGTGCCAGCGCAAGCGTGGGTAACACTGAAGCTTTCTTT. Its translation: CASASVGNTEAFF.

This rearrangement joins TRBV7-8 to TRBJ2-7; maybe TRBD2 (6 bases). Per germline, CDR1 SGHVS and CDR2 FQNEAQ. The germline V and J ends were trimmed by 5 bases and 2 bases, with 10 bases remaining between them. The CDR3 has 13 amino acids. CDR3: CASSDGGTYEQYF. The CDR3 DNA sequence: TGTGCCAGCAGCGACGGGGGAACCTACGAGCAGTACTTC.

This clone was seen once. V and J are TRBV7-6 and TRBJ2-7; D is ambiguous. Trimming removed 1 base from V and 6 bases from J, with 7 bases in between. Germline V gene sequence: CDR1 SGHVS, CDR2 FNYEAQ. The CDR3 loop spans 12 amino acids. The CDR3 coding sequence is TGTGCCAGCAGCTTAGATACGCGCGAGCAGTACTTC. This sequence encodes CASSLDTREQYF.

The CDR3 bases are TGTGCCAGCAGTTACTCACTCTACGCCCCGGAGACCCAGTACTTC. Translating it yields CASSYSLYAPETQYF. The chain uses TRBV6-5 and TRBJ2-5; D is uncertain. The ends were cut back, 0 bases at V and 5 bases at J, with 13 bases in the middle. This CDR3 is 15 amino acids long. From germline, CDR1 is MNHEY and CDR2 SVGAGI.

This chain uses TRBV19 with TRBJ1-4; D gene ambiguous. Trimming removed 6 bases from V and 1 base from J, with 9 bases in between. Germline loops: CDR1 LNHDA, CDR2 SQIVND (reference sequence). CDR3 length: 14 amino acids. CDR3 loop: CASSSAETNEKLFF. CDR3 nucleotide sequence: TGTGCCAGTAGCTCGGCGGAAACTAATGAAAAACTGTTTTTT.

This clone was detected a few times. The CDR3 DNA sequence: TGTGCCAGCGTCGGGATCTTAACTAGCACAGATACGCAGTATTTT. Amino acid sequence: CASVGILTSTDTQYF. The chain joins TRBV7-9 to TRBJ2-3; tentative D call: TRBD2 (5 bases). V lost 8 bases to trimming and J lost 0 bases, with 15 bases between them. CDR1 is SEHNR and CDR2 is FQNEAQ in the germline V gene (reference sequence). This CDR3 comprises 15 residues.

The chain joins TRBV7-3 to TRBJ2-7; D is undetermined. Germline values: CDR1 SGHTA, CDR2 FQGTGA. CDR3 size: 13 residues. Trimming stripped 4 bases from V and 3 bases from J, with 10 bases between. This CDR3 is CASSSRHNYEQYF. The CDR3 nucleotides read TGTGCCAGCAGCTCCCGACACAACTACGAGCAGTACTTC.

The chain couples TRBV27 to TRBJ2-1, with 9 bases aligning to TRBD1. The V gene end was trimmed by 4 bases and the J gene end by 2 bases; junction bases not matched to a gene: 3. CDR3 size: 15 residues. The germline V gene has CDR1 MNHEY and CDR2 SMNVEV (reference sequence). CDR3 nucleotides: TGTGCCAGCAGTTACGGGACAGGGCCCTACAATGAGCAGTTCTTC. Translating it yields CASSYGTGPYNEQFF.

The chain is built from TRBV2 and TRBJ2-5; perhaps TRBD1 as D (5 bases). The CDR3 contains 14 residues. V was shortened by 7 bases and J by 4 bases, with 16 bases between the two germline ends. CDR1 and CDR2 (germline): SNHLY, FYNNEI. Here the CDR3 DNA reads TGTGCCAGCACCAACCAAGGACAAGGAGAGACCCAGTACTTC. Amino acid sequence: CASTNQGQGETQYF.

This clone was recorded once. The chain couples TRBV7-6 to TRBJ2-2; perhaps TRBD2 as D (7 bases). Trimming took 0 bases from V and 5 from J, leaving 10 bases between them. From germline, CDR1 is SGHVS and CDR2 FNYEAQ. This CDR3 has 15 residues. For the CDR3, the DNA is TGTGCCAGCAGCTTAGCGGGGGGGCGTACCGGGGAGCTGTTTTTT. It yields the protein CASSLAGGRTGELFF.

V is TRBV29-1 and J is TRBJ1-1; 10 bases line up with TRBD1. V was clipped by 7 bases and J by 3 bases; unmatched bases: 5. This CDR3 spans 13 amino acids. Per germline, CDR1 SQVTM and CDR2 ANQGSEA. CDR3: CSAAGTGDTEAFF. In nucleotides, the CDR3 is TGCAGCGCTGCCGGGACAGGGGACACTGAAGCTTTCTTT. Looking up the rest from reference TRBV29-1 and TRBJ1-1 gives the full variable domain: SAVISQKPSRDICQRGTSLTIQCQVDSQVTMMFWYRQQPGQSLTLIATANQGSEATYESGFVIDKFPISRPNLTFSTLTVSNMSPEDSSIYLCSAAGTGDTEAFFGQGTRLTVV.

This rearrangement joins TRBV7-9 to TRBJ2-3, with D unclear. V lost 5 bases and J lost 0, with 6 bases in between. Germline V gives CDR1 SEHNR, CDR2 FQNEAQ (reference sequence). CDR3 length: 13 amino acids. The CDR3 here is CASSETSTDTQYF. The CDR3 DNA reads TGTGCCAGCAGCGAGACTAGCACAGATACGCAGTATTTT.

This clone is a singleton in its sample. V and J are TRBV28 and TRBJ2-7; no firm D call. V gave up 6 bases and J gave up 3 bases, with 18 bases separating them. The CDR3 is made up of 15 amino acids. From germline, CDR1 is MDHEN and CDR2 SYDVKM. CDR3 in amino acids: CASSPESVPLYEQYF. CDR3 in DNA: TGTGCCAGCAGCCCCGAGTCCGTCCCCCTCTACGAGCAGTACTTC.

This clone appeared a few times. The V call is TRBV28, the J call TRBJ2-3; TRBD2 matches 8 bases. Per germline, CDR1 MDHEN and CDR2 SYDVKM. This CDR3 region has 13 residues. With 5 bases clipped from V and 8 bases from J, the junction kept 6 bases outside the gene matches. The DNA of the CDR3 is TGTGCCAGCAGTGAACTAGCGGACGGTACGCAGTATTTT. It is translated as CASSELADGTQYF.

This rearrangement joins TRBV4-2 to TRBJ1-5, with D perhaps matching TRBD1 (5 bases). V shed 1 base and J shed 3 bases, with 16 bases lying between them. Germline assignment: CDR1 LGHNA and CDR2 YNFKEQ. CDR3 size: 17 residues. The CDR3 DNA sequence: TGTGCCAGCAGCCAAGCTGCATCTGACAGTTCCAATCAGCCCCAGCATTTT. Residues: CASSQAASDSSNQPQHF.

CDR3 protein: CASSQEGERGNEKLFF. CDR3 DNA: TGCGCCAGCAGCCAAGAAGGAGAAAGGGGTAATGAAAAACTGTTTTTT. This chain joins TRBV4-3 and TRBJ1-4; possibly TRBD1 for D (5 bases). Trimming shortened V by 0 bases and J by 4 bases, and 12 bases separated the two germline ends. The CDR3 extends over 16 amino acids. Germline V CDR1 and CDR2: LGHNA, YSLEER.

A few counts support this clone. V is TRBV7-8 and J is TRBJ2-1; unclear D gene. Trimming stripped 5 bases from V and 7 bases from J, with 12 bases between. CDR3 length: 13 amino acids. The germline CDR1 and CDR2 sequences are SGHVS and FQNEAQ. CDR3 sequence reads: CASSLNEMNEQFF. The CDR3 DNA follows: TGTGCCAGCAGCCTAAACGAGATGAATGAGCAGTTCTTC.